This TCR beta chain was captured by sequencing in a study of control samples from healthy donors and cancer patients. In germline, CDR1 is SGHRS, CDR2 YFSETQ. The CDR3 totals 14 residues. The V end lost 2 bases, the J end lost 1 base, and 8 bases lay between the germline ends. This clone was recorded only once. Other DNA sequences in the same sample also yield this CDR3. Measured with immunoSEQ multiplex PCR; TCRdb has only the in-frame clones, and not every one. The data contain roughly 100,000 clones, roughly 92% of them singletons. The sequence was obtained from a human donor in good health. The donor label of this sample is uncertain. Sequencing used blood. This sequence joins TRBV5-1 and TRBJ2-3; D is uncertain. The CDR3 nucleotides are TGCGCCAGCAGCTTCGGCGGTGGCACAGATACGCAGTATTTT. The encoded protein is CASSFGGGTDTQYF.